This TCR beta chain was documented in a study of long-term antiretroviral therapy in people with HIV. Sequencing used immunoSEQ v3.0 at survey level. Assay used: immunoSEQ multiplex PCR; TCRdb lists only in-frame clones, some missing. The sample yields about 29,000 clones, 95% seen once. CDR1 is SQVTM and CDR2 is ANQGSEA in the germline V gene. V dropped 7 bases and J dropped 6 bases, with 14 bases sitting between them. The length of the CDR3 is 12 residues. Per individual, the PBMC samples numbered at least one pre-ART and at least two post-ART. Material: unsorted PBMCs, obtained 5.3 years after starting antiretroviral therapy. The sequence came from a man aged 25-45 years with HIV. The J gene is TRBJ2-3, the V gene TRBV29-1, with D possibly matching TRBD2 (5 bases). CDR3 DNA sequence: TGCAGCGCCACCGGACTTGGGGATACGCAGTATTTT. It is translated as CSATGLGDTQYF.